This T cell receptor beta chain appears in the sequencing data of a study of blood T cell repertoires in COVID-19. Study as a whole: The United States, Italy and Spain provided the acute and convalescent COVID-19 samples. The cDNA or gDNA used as material had been derived from T cells, B-cell-depleted T cells, or PBMCs.

Sequenced by immunoSEQ multiplex PCR; TCRdb stores in-frame clones only, minus some. Counted here are some 300,000 clones, around 89% occurring once; the ten biggest clones make up 6.3%. Per the germline V gene, CDR1 is SGHKS and CDR2 is YYEKEE (reference sequence). This CDR3 contains 14 residues. Trimming took 4 bases from V and 1 from J, leaving 12 bases between them. V usage is TRBV5-5 and J usage is TRBJ2-7; maybe TRBD1 (6 bases). The sample taken for sequencing was peripheral blood. The clonotype originates from a woman between 50 and 59 years old with COVID-19, enrolled during active disease. The CDR3 DNA reads as TGTGCCAGCAGCCCAGGACAGAGTTCCTACGAGCAGTACTTC. This translates into CASSPGQSSYEQYF.